The 20 T cell receptor beta chains below come from one sample, sequenced in a study of shared clonotypes between healthy human individuals. Data came from immunoSEQ multiplex PCR; TCRdb stores just in-frame clones and leaves some out. The sample gives 230,000 or so clones, just over 65% of which show up once; approximately 10% is in the top ten. Sequencing was carried out using memory CD4+ T cells sorted from blood. Subset meaning: CD45RA-negative fraction. The receptors were gathered from a man under 40 in good health.

CDR3 region: CASWYSSLRDGRTGELFF. The CDR3 DNA is TGTGCCAGCTGGTATTCGTCCCTCCGGGACGGAAGAACCGGGGAGCTGTTTTTT. V usage is TRBV27 and J usage is TRBJ2-2; the D call may be TRBD1 or TRBD2 (5 bases each). The CDR3 length is 18 residues. Deletions cut 8 bases from V and 5 bases from J, with 27 bases between. CDR1 and CDR2 from the germline V gene are MNHEY and SMNVEV (reference sequence).

This clone was seen a few times. The J gene is TRBJ1-2, the V gene TRBV9; unclear D gene. Germline CDR1 is SGDLS and CDR2 is YYNGEE. Trimming left V 2 bases short and J 8 bases short, with 10 bases between. The CDR3 runs 12 residues. This CDR3 reads CASSVPLGGYTF. The CDR3 nucleotides read TGTGCCAGCAGCGTTCCCCTCGGGGGCTACACCTTC.

The J gene is TRBJ2-7, the V gene TRBV29-1, with TRBD1 matching 10 bases. The length of the CDR3 is 14 residues. V lost 7 bases and J lost 3; bases outside the gene matches: 9. Per germline, CDR1 SQVTM and CDR2 ANQGSEA. CDR3 nucleotide sequence: TGCAGCGCGGGACAGGGGATGGGCAGCTACGAGCAGTACTTC. Translating it yields CSAGQGMGSYEQYF.

The CDR3 DNA follows: TGTGCCAGCAGCTTCCGCAGTACACCGTACTTC. This encodes CASSFRSTPYF. The chain links TRBV11-2 to TRBJ2-7, with D uncertain. V was clipped by 3 bases and J by 12 bases, with 12 bases between them. The CDR3 runs 11 residues. Germline V lookup: CDR1 SGHAT, CDR2 FQNNGV.

This rearrangement joins TRBV28 to TRBJ2-5; no firm D call. V was cut by 7 bases and J by 0 bases, with 6 bases left in between. The germline V gene has CDR1 MDHEN and CDR2 SYDVKM. This CDR3 contains 12 residues. The CDR3 loop is CASTGDQETQYF. The CDR3 DNA follows: TGTGCCAGCACAGGAGACCAAGAGACCCAGTACTTC.

This clone appeared once. This sequence joins TRBV5-1 and TRBJ2-7, with 9 bases aligning to TRBD1. CDR1 and CDR2 from the germline V gene are SGHRS and YFSETQ. The CDR3 contains 12 residues. Trimming at V came to 5 bases and at J to 3 bases, leaving 0 bases not matched to a gene. The CDR3 protein is CASRDRGYEQYF. Here the CDR3 DNA reads TGCGCCAGCAGGGACAGGGGCTACGAGCAGTACTTC.

This clone was picked up a small number of times. The CDR3 nucleotides are TGTGCCAGCAGGGACCCTGGGACCCCCGTAAGGGAGCAGTTCTTC. Protein: CASRDPGTPVREQFF. The chain is built from TRBV9 and TRBJ2-1; D is perhaps TRBD1 or TRBD2 (5 bases each). The CDR3 length is 15 residues. Germline CDR1 is SGDLS and CDR2 is YYNGEE. V shed 5 bases and J shed 10 bases, with 22 bases lying between them.

There are a few counts of this clone. CDR3 loop: CASSPVSPGELFF. DNA for the CDR3: TGTGCCAGCAGCCCCGTGAGCCCCGGGGAGCTGTTTTTT. The chain uses TRBV14 and TRBJ2-2; D gene ambiguous. V lost 4 bases, J lost 6 bases, and 9 bases lay in between. CDR3 size: 13 residues. CDR1 is SGHDN, CDR2 FVKESK, per germline.

The chain combines TRBV18 with TRBJ2-3, with 13 bases fitting TRBD2. The germline CDR1 and CDR2 sequences are KGHSH and LQKENI. V gave up 4 bases and J gave up 2 bases; unmatched junction bases: 3. The CDR3 is 16 residues long. The CDR3 nucleotides are TGTGCCAGCTCACTAGGACTAGCGGGAGCCACAGATACGCAGTATTTT. Its protein product is CASSLGLAGATDTQYF.

To note about this clone: Other DNA sequences of this sample code for an identical CDR3. The chain links TRBV9 to TRBJ1-1, with TRBD1 matching 7 bases. Germline-derived CDR1 and CDR2 are SGDLS and YYNGEE. V was clipped by 4 bases and J by 1 base; unmatched bases: 7. The CDR3 extends over 15 amino acids. The CDR3, as DNA: TGTGCCAGCAGCTCCAGACAGGGAGCGAACACTGAAGCTTTCTTT. This encodes CASSSRQGANTEAFF.

This sequence joins TRBV5-1 and TRBJ2-1, with 9 bases that match TRBD1. The CDR3 runs to 16 residues. V lost 4 bases to trimming and J lost 3 bases; unmatched junction nucleotides: 8. Germline V gene data show CDR1 as SGHRS and CDR2 as YFSETQ. The CDR3 DNA sequence: TGCGCCAGCAGCGCAGAAACAGGGGGCGTCTACAATGAGCAGTTCTTC. Translating gives CASSAETGGVYNEQFF.

This clone is a singleton in its sample. This chain links TRBV6-5 with TRBJ2-1, with 12 positions matching TRBD2. This CDR3 has 16 amino acids. From germline, CDR1 is MNHEY and CDR2 SVGAGI. V was clipped by 4 bases and J by 8 bases; unmatched bases: 9. The CDR3 sequence: CASSSPGLAGKYEQFF. For the CDR3, the DNA is TGTGCCAGCAGTTCCCCCGGACTAGCGGGAAAGTATGAGCAGTTCTTC.

This chain connects TRBV9 to TRBJ2-2; D unresolved. Germline V lookup: CDR1 SGDLS, CDR2 YYNGEE. The V gene lost 0 bases and the J gene lost 3 bases, with 9 bases spanning the gap. This CDR3 has 15 residues. CDR3 sequence (DNA): TGTGCCAGCAGCGTAGGGGGTTACGACACCGGGGAGCTGTTTTTT. Protein sequence: CASSVGGYDTGELFF. The full variable domain, with the rest looked up from reference TRBV9 and TRBJ2-2, is DSGVTQTPKHLITATGQRVTLRCSPRSGDLSVYWYQQSLDQGLQFLIQYYNGEERAKGNILERFSAQQFPDLHSELNLSSLELGDSALYFCASSVGGYDTGELFFGEGSRLTVL.

For the CDR3, the DNA is TGTGCCAGCAGAGGGCCGGGACAGGGCTCCTACGAGCAGTACTTC. It translates to CASRGPGQGSYEQYF. The chain is built from TRBV2 and TRBJ2-7; TRBD1 matches at 9 bases. This CDR3 has 15 residues. The trim removed 6 bases at V and 0 bases at J, leaving 6 bases unmatched. Germline V gene lookup returns CDR1 SNHLY and CDR2 FYNNEI.

This clone turned up a few times. The chain links TRBV4-2 to TRBJ1-2; D gene unclear. This CDR3 spans 14 amino acids. Germline V CDR1 and CDR2: LGHNA, YNFKEQ. Trimming removed 2 bases at V and 7 bases at J, with 14 bases between. CDR3 in amino acids: CASSQNHADAGYTF. DNA for the CDR3: TGTGCCAGCAGCCAAAACCATGCGGACGCTGGCTACACCTTC.

This clone was seen only a few times. The chain couples TRBV2 to TRBJ2-7; D might be TRBD1 or TRBD2, each matching 5 bases. Trimming took 11 bases from V and 3 from J, leaving 11 bases between them. The CDR3 contains 11 residues. Per germline, CDR1 SNHLY and CDR2 FYNNEI. The CDR3 sequence: CACGGDYEQYF. The CDR3 region has the DNA TGTGCCTGTGGGGGAGACTACGAGCAGTACTTC. Filled out from reference TRBV2 and TRBJ2-7, the complete variable domain reads EPEVTQTPSHQVTQMGQEVILRCVPISNHLYFYWYRQILGQKVEFLVSFYNNEISEKSEIFDDQFSVERPDGSNFTLKIRSTKLEDSAMYFCACGGDYEQYFGPGTRLTVT.

The chain joins TRBV7-9 to TRBJ2-1; D is undetermined. Germline CDR1 reads SEHNR; CDR2 reads FQNEAQ (reference sequence). This CDR3 spans 13 amino acids. Trimming shortened V by 4 bases and J by 7 bases, and 11 bases separated the two germline ends. The CDR3 region is CASSSSVRNEQFF. CDR3 DNA sequence: TGTGCCAGCAGCTCGTCGGTGCGGAATGAGCAGTTCTTC.

The chain carries TRBV10-2 and TRBJ1-5, with D maybe TRBD1 (6 bases). Trimming cost V 3 bases and J 4 bases, with 10 bases left between them. The germline V gene encodes CDR1 WSHSY and CDR2 SAAADI. CDR3 length: 14 amino acids. CDR3 in amino acids: CASSDWTENQPQHF. The CDR3 nucleotides read TGCGCCAGCAGTGATTGGACAGAGAATCAGCCCCAGCATTTT.

Worth noting for this clone: The DNA is omitted, as the CDR3 cannot be located on it reliably, and the CDR3 follows TCRdb's listing. This chain connects TRBV19 to TRBJ1-2. CDR1 and CDR2 (germline): LNHDA, SQIVND (reference sequence). Termini included, the CDR3 measures 14 amino acids. CDR3 residues: CASSTSGDNYGYTF.

Written as DNA, the CDR3 is TGCGCCAGCAGCTTAAGCGGGAGGGCCAACACCGGGGAGCTGTTTTTT. Its protein is CASSLSGRANTGELFF. The V gene is TRBV5-1, the J gene TRBJ2-2, with 10 bases aligning to TRBD2. The CDR3 sequence is 16 residues long. CDR1 SGHRS and CDR2 YFSETQ come from the germline V gene. V lost 2 bases, J lost 2 bases, and 3 bases stayed unmatched.